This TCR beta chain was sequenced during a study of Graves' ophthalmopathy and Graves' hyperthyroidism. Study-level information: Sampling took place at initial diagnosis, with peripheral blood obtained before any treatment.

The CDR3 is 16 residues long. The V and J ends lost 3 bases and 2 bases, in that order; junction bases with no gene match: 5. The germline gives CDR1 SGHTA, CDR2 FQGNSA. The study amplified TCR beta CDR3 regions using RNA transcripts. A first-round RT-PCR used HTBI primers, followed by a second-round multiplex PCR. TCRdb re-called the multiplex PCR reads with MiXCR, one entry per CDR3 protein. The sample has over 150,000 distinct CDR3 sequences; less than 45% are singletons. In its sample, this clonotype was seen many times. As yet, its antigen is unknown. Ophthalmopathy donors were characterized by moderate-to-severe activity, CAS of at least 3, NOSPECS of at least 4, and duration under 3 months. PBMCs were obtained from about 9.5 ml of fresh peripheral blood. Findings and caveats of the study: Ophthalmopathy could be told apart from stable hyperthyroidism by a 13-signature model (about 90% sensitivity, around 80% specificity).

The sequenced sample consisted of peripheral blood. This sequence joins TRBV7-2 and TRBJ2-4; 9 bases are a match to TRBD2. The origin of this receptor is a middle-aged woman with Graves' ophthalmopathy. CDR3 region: CASSLVLAGPKNIQYF. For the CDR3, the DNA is TGTGCCAGCAGCTTGGTCCTAGCGGGGCCCAAAAACATTCAGTACTTC.